This is a list of T cell receptor beta chains from one sample in a study of human T cells and chemical hapten exposure. TCRdb re-called the RACE reads with MiXCR, one entry per CDR3 protein. In the table there are roughly 43,000 distinct CDR3 sequences, 9.5% to 10% of which are singletons. This material consisted of whole blood, taken in connection with sensitization to the hapten diphenylcyclopropenone (DPC). These receptor sequences come from a woman aged 25 to 45 with alopecia areata. Some clones in this sample may be carry-over from other donors' samples. Both conserved end residues are part of each CDR3. Each record gives: J gene, V gene, CDR3 protein.

J: TRBJ2-7; V: TRBV7-9; CDR3: CASSPQVLEQYF
J: TRBJ2-3; V: TRBV5-4; CDR3: CASSPGQASDTQYF
J: TRBJ2-3; V: TRBV7-3; CDR3: CASSLQKSSTDTQYF
J: TRBJ1-4; V: TRBV29-1; CDR3: CSVQTATNEKLFF
J: TRBJ2-1; V: TRBV6-5; CDR3: CASSYWDSRGNEQFF
J: TRBJ2-1; V: TRBV11-1; CDR3: CASSLMRRASYNEQFF
J: TRBJ2-3; V: TRBV12-3/TRBV12-4; CDR3: CASSLGRTDTQYF
J: TRBJ1-2; V: TRBV4-3; CDR3: CASSQDGGRGYTF
J: TRBJ2-7; V: TRBV4-3; CDR3: CASSPNDREMDEQYF
J: TRBJ1-6; V: TRBV6-6; CDR3: CASTERQVASPLHF
J: TRBJ2-3; V: TRBV27; CDR3: CASSHSGGATDTQYF
J: TRBJ2-1; V: TRBV10-3; CDR3: CAIAGGDYNEQFF
J: TRBJ2-3; V: TRBV29-1; CDR3: CSVAGASSTDTQYF
J: TRBJ1-2; V: TRBV20-1; CDR3: CSARESGSYGYTF
J: TRBJ2-7; V: TRBV5-6; CDR3: CASSLQGWTGVYEQYF
J: TRBJ2-7; V: TRBV25-1; CDR3: CASRPDRGHWYEQYF
J: TRBJ2-2; V: TRBV20-1; CDR3: CSARVRGGELFF
J: TRBJ2-5; V: TRBV6-6; CDR3: CASSYSSGGRETQYF
J: TRBJ1-2; V: TRBV6-1; CDR3: CASSEAGQGRANYGYTF
J: TRBJ1-6; V: TRBV7-8; CDR3: CASSPDRAALGSPLHF
J: TRBJ2-7; V: TRBV24-1; CDR3: CATSELDSNRLEQYF
J: TRBJ2-7; V: TRBV7-2; CDR3: CASSFDREQKEFYEQYF
J: TRBJ2-1; V: TRBV7-9; CDR3: CASSFLVHEQFF
J: TRBJ2-2; V: TRBV7-3; CDR3: CASSKHGTDTGELFF
J: TRBJ2-3; V: TRBV7-9; CDR3: CASSPERGGQYF
J: TRBJ2-5; V: TRBV5-1; CDR3: CASRASEWQETQYF
J: TRBJ2-1; V: TRBV6-9; CDR3: CASSDPHEQFF
J: TRBJ1-6; V: TRBV28; CDR3: CASSLFPTGRRNPPLHF
J: TRBJ2-5; V: TRBV20-1; CDR3: CSALLTETQYF
J: TRBJ2-7; V: TRBV20-1; CDR3: CSASDHYEQYF
J: TRBJ2-6; V: TRBV7-9; CDR3: CASSLAQDRFSGANVLTF
J: TRBJ2-1; V: TRBV7-2; CDR3: CASSWSPGARNEQFF
J: TRBJ2-1; V: TRBV7-9; CDR3: CASSLEFSKQFF
J: TRBJ1-1; V: TRBV21-1; CDR3: CASSKDNHTEAFF
J: TRBJ2-7; V: TRBV7-2; CDR3: CASSPSSNEQYF
J: TRBJ1-1; V: TRBV4-1; CDR3: CASSPGQGDTEAFF
J: TRBJ1-4; V: TRBV25-1; CDR3: CASSGVLTGANEKLFF
J: TRBJ1-1; V: TRBV2; CDR3: CASRADRGLEAFF
J: TRBJ2-1; V: TRBV29-1; CDR3: CSVEKVGAPSYNEQFF
J: TRBJ2-7; V: TRBV29-1; CDR3: CSVQGSSYEQYF
J: TRBJ2-7; V: TRBV10-3; CDR3: CAISEPPYEQYF
J: TRBJ2-5; V: TRBV7-2; CDR3: CASRFSVGGQETQYF
J: TRBJ1-1; V: TRBV5-4; CDR3: CASSTREVTWAEAFF
J: TRBJ1-1; V: TRBV6-6; CDR3: CASSYSQGQTEAFF
J: TRBJ1-1; V: TRBV7-2; CDR3: CASSLFGVEAFF
J: TRBJ2-1; V: TRBV7-2; CDR3: CASSFDSSYNEQFF
J: TRBJ2-3; V: TRBV18; CDR3: CASSPKVLAGEQFTDTQYF
J: TRBJ2-3; V: TRBV29-1; CDR3: CSVEFTGVTDTQYF
J: TRBJ2-1; V: TRBV5-4; CDR3: CASSEGQYNEQFF
J: TRBJ1-5; V: TRBV10-2; CDR3: CASSESGGSNQPQHF
J: TRBJ2-7; V: TRBV2; CDR3: CASSLGRGGYEQYF
J: TRBJ2-4; V: TRBV5-1; CDR3: CASSLDRSGVAKNIQYF
J: TRBJ1-5; V: TRBV7-8; CDR3: CASSLALRDRAFHSNQPQHF